The clone carrying this T cell receptor (beta chain) was seen many times. Its antigen remains unidentified. The sample is drawn from a study of CD8 T cells in ankylosing spondylitis. Study findings and constraints: With a CD8+ phenotype, disease-linked clones were relatively rare in peripheral blood. Reports say disease-linked clones showed up significantly more in matched ankylosing spondylitis synovial fluid.

TCRdb processed the 5' RACE reads anew with MiXCR; each CDR3 protein has one entry. The sample carries some 140,000 distinct CDR3 sequences, around 10% recorded once. The CDR3 runs to 15 residues. Germline V gives CDR1 SGHDT, CDR2 YYEEEE. The ends lost 5 bases at V and 4 bases at J; junction bases unmatched: 8. The chain couples TRBV5-6 to TRBJ2-1; 8 bases match TRBD1. Material for sequencing was blood, either unsorted or a sorted T cell fraction (not recorded which). The sequence was collected from a female donor with ankylosing spondylitis or in good health (not recorded which). The CDR3 region is CASSPGQANYNEQFF. CDR3 DNA sequence: TGTGCCAGCAGTCCGGGACAGGCCAATTACAATGAGCAGTTCTTC. The whole variable domain, filled in from reference TRBV5-6 and TRBJ2-1, reads DAGVTQSPTHLIKTRGQQVTLRCSPKSGHDTVSWYQQALGQGPQFIFQYYEEEERQRGNFPDRFSGHQFPNYSSELNVNALLLGDSALYLCASSPGQANYNEQFFGPGTRLTVL.